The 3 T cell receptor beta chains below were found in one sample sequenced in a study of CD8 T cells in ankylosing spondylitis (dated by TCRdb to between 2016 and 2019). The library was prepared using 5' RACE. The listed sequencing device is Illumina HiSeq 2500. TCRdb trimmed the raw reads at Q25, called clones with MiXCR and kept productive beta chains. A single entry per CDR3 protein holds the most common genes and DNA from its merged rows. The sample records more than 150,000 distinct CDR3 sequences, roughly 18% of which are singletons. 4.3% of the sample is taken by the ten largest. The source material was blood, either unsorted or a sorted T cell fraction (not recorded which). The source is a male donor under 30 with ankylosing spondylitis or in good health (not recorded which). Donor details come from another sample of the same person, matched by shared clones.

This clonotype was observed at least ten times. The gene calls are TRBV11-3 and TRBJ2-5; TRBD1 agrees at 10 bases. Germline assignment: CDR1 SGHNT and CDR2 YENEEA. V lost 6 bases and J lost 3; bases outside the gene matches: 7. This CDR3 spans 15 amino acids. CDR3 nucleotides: TGTGCCAGCAGAGACAGGGGGCGGATAGAAGAGACCCAGTACTTC. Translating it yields CASRDRGRIEETQYF. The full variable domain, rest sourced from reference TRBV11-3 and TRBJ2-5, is EAGVVQSPRYKIIEKKQPVAFWCNPISGHNTLYWYLQNLGQGPELLIRYENEEAVDDSQLPKDRFSAERLKGVDSTLKIQPAELGDSAVYLCASRDRGRIEETQYFGPGTRLLVL.

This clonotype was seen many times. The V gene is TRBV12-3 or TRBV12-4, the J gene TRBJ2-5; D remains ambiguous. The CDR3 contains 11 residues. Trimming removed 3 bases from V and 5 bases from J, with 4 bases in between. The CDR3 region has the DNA TGTGCCAGCAGTTTTCGGGAGACCCAGTACTTC. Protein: CASSFRETQYF.

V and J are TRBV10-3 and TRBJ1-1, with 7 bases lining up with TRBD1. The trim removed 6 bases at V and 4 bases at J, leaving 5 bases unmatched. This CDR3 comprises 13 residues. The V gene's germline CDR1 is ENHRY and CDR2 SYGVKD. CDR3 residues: CAIRDRLVTEAFF. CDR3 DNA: TGTGCCATCAGGGACAGGTTGGTCACTGAAGCTTTCTTT.